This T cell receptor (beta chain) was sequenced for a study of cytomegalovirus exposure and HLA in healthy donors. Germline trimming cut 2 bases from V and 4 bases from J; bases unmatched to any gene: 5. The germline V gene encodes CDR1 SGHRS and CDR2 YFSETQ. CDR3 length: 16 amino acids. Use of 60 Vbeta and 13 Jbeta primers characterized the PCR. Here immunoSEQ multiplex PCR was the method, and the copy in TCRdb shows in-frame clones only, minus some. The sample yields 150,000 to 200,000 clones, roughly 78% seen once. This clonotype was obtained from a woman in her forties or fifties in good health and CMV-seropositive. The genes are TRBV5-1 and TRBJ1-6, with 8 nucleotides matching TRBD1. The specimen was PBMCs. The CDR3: CASSFGQGAYNSPLHF. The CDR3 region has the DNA TGCGCCAGCAGCTTTGGTCAGGGGGCTTATAATTCACCCCTCCACTTT.